This TCR beta chain emerged from a study of CD8+CD57+ T cells in acquired aplastic anemia. At the level of the study: An average of roughly 2.9 ug of DNA was obtained from sorted CD4+ and CD8+ cells. Healthy-donor CD4+ cells averaged roughly 10.8 million reads. Study-wide results and caveats: About 29 sequences, all CD8+ CDR3, were shared between patients and controls. Any difference that existed in CD8+ Simpson's diversity between patients and controls was not significant.

Looked up from germline, CDR1 is DFQATT and CDR2 is SNEGSKA (reference sequence). Trimming left V 6 bases short and J 3 bases short, with 15 bases between. The CDR3 contains 15 residues. Profiles of TCR beta VDJ and CDR3 were generated from a genomic DNA template. TCRdb re-called the reads with MiXCR, one entry per CDR3 protein. Of 100,000 to 120,000 distinct CDR3 sequences in the sample, around 50% were seen once. The sample holds one count of this clonotype. Its antigen is still unknown. This TCR came from a human donor in good health, serving as a control. The sequenced sample was sorted CD4+, CD8+, or CD8+CD57+ T cells (not recorded which) from PBMCs. V usage is TRBV20-1 and J usage is TRBJ1-6; D is unresolved. The CDR3: CSARSESFYNSPLHF. As DNA, the CDR3 is TGCAGTGCCCGTAGCGAAAGCTTCTATAATTCACCCCTCCACTTT.